This T cell receptor beta chain was obtained from a study of T cell repertoires in cytomegalovirus infection. A word on this clonotype: The antigen remains unidentified.

The V end was cut by 1 base, the J end by 7 bases, with 14 bases between. The CDR3 is 16 residues long. Germline V CDR1 and CDR2: SGHTA, FQGNSA. TCRdb re-derived calls from the reads in MiXCR, one entry per CDR3 protein. This table has 450,000 to 650,000 distinct CDR3 sequences, roughly 43% appearing once. This chain uses TRBV7-2 with TRBJ1-6, with D hard to call. The clonotype originates from a human donor in good health (CMV status not recorded). Some clones in this sample may be carry-over from other donors' samples. The sample in question was cultured PBMCs, obtained from culture after CMV antigen stimulation. The CDR3 DNA sequence: TGTGCCAGCAGCTTAGAATGGCTAGAACTAAATTCACCCCTCCACTTT. Amino acids: CASSLEWLELNSPLHF.